The TCR beta chain under discussion was sequenced for a study of blood T cell repertoires in COVID-19. The overall study: In each case, the material was cDNA or gDNA derived from T cells, B-cell-depleted T cells, or PBMCs.

CDR1 LGHNT and CDR2 FRNRAP come from the germline V gene. This CDR3 is 19 amino acids long. Trimming took 3 bases from V and 5 from J; bases not matched to a gene: 17. As handled by the study authors: Scientists estimated how many nucleated cells there were by amplifying reference gene primers. Measured with immunoSEQ multiplex PCR; TCRdb has only the in-frame clones, and not every one. V and J calls and clone size come straight from that table; D and trimming were deduced from the DNA. Counted here are over 200,000 clones, approximately 81% occurring once; the ten biggest clones make up about 7.4%. Input material: peripheral blood. The sequence came from a woman of 80 years or more with acute or convalescent COVID-19. The J gene is TRBJ1-5, the V gene TRBV12-5; TRBD1 matches 9 bases. CDR3 bases: TGTGCTAGTGGTTTCACACGGGGAAATAGGACAGGGGTAGATCAGCCCCAGCATTTT. Translation gives CASGFTRGNRTGVDQPQHF.